This TCR beta chain was sequenced in a study of Ad26.COV2.S vaccination and SARS-CoV-2 variants. Whole-study context: The authors gave Ad26.COV2.S intramuscularly, either once or twice 56 days apart.

Comments on this clone: What it binds is unknown.

The CDR3 loop spans 15 amino acids. Unmatched junction bases numbered 2, after V lost 0 bases and J lost 2 bases. Germline V gene lookup returns CDR1 SGHDT and CDR2 YYEEEE. TCRdb's copy holds only in-frame clones and misses some; the assay was immunoSEQ multiplex PCR. The sample carries more than 350,000 clones, about 93% recorded once. Treatment: around 19 received Ad26.COV2.S at low or high dose, single or two shots; several received placebo; per-sample allocation not given. Sample collection was performed on day 63 after the first vaccine or placebo injection. Whole-study results and caveats: Vaccine recipients posted higher spike-specific TCR breadth than their placebo counterparts.

This chain connects TRBV5-6 to TRBJ2-1; TRBD2 aligns across 7 bases. The sequence was collected from a person between 18 and 65 years old who received the Ad26.COV2.S COVID-19 vaccine or a placebo. Material: peripheral blood, obtained in a trial of Ad26.COV2.S vaccine versus placebo. The CDR3 protein is CASSLELAAYNEQFF. CDR3 in DNA: TGTGCCAGCAGCTTGGAGCTAGCGGCCTACAATGAGCAGTTCTTC.